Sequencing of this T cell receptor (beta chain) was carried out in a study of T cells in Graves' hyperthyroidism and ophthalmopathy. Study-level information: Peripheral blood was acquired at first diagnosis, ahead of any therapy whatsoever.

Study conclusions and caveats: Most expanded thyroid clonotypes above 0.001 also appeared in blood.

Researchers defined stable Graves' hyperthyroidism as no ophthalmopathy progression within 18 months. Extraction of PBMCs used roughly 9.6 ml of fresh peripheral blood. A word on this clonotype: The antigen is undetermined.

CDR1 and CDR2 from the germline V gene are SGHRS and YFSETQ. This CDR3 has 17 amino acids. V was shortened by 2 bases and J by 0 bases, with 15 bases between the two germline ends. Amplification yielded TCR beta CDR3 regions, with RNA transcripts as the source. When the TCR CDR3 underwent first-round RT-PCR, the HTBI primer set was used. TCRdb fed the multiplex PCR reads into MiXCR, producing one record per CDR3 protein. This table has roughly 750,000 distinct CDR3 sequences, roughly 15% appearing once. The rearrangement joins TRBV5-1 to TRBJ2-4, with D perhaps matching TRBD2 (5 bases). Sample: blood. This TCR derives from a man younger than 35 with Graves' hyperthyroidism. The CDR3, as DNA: TGCGCCAGCAGCTTAACAGCGGAGAGTATAGCCAAAAACATTCAGTACTTC. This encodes CASSLTAESIAKNIQYF.